This T cell receptor beta chain was sequenced during a study of early T cells in non-severe SARS-CoV-2 infection (dated by TCRdb to the early 2020s). With respect to the entire study: Bulk RNA from unsorted whole blood was used for TCR sequencing, so alpha and beta chains could not be paired.

From its cysteine to its phenylalanine, the CDR3 spans 13 amino acids. The kept DNA is CDR3 alone, 39 bases in frame from the first base. In the germline V gene (reference sequence), CDR1 corresponds to LGHDT and CDR2 to YNNKEL. V drops 6 bases and J drops 1 base, leaving 10 bases in between. This clonotype was observed a handful of times. Its target antigen remains unknown. The sample holds no much larger clone one base away, and base qualities are not on file. What the authors observed across the whole study: VDJdb matching was skewed toward anti-spike CD8 responses, so virus-specific expansions were likely underestimated and private and CD4 specificities were missed.

The library was prepared using 5' RACE. The reads were generated on a NextSeq 500. The TCR library protocol attached unique molecular identifiers to individual cDNA molecules to correct for sequencing error and PCR bias. Both TCR alpha and beta chains were sequenced, and tight co-correlation was observed between alpha and beta sequence abundances in each sample. Per the authors' processing: Decombinator V4 was used to annotate TCR sequences for V gene, J gene and CDR3. Expanded TCRs were defined as changing significantly between any two time points under a Poisson model with p below 0.0001. TCR abundances were normalised to the total number of TCRs sequenced per sample and were expressed as counts per million. MAIT TCRs were defined by TRAV1-2 paired with TRAJ12, TRAJ20 or TRAJ33, and iNKT TCRs by TRAV10 paired with TRAJ18. A search of VDJdb, accessed on 1 November 2021, was run for TCRs annotated to CMV, EBV and SARS-CoV-2, with TCRs annotated for multiple antigens excluded. Starting from the raw public reads, TCRdb applied fastp trimming at Q25, assembled clones with MiXCR and retained in-frame beta chains. Each CDR3 protein appears once, grouped with its most common genes and DNA. The V and J calls and clone size come from TCRdb's table, not from the authors' own analysis. Here the sample has tens of thousands of distinct CDR3 sequences; 9% to 15% occur a single time. The ten most abundant clones make up roughly 16% of the sample.

This was a case-control study nested in a cohort of healthcare workers in London, UK, who had nasopharyngeal swab PCR tests and blood samples taken every week. Between 23 and 31 March 2020, the week of the UK lockdown, healthcare workers were enrolled and then followed up weekly for as long as 16 weeks. This receptor was identified in an adult who was a healthcare worker with PCR-confirmed SARS-CoV-2 infection or an uninfected control (not recorded which). The sequence is built from TRBV3-1 and TRBJ2-7, and perhaps TRBD2 as D gene, on 6 matching bases. The source material was whole blood. The CDR3: CASSPAGSYEQYF. The DNA sequence follows: TGTGCCAGCAGTCCGGCGGGGTCCTACGAGCAGTACTTC.